This T cell receptor (beta chain) was recovered during a study of blood T cell repertoires in COVID-19. Overall study: Whether acute or convalescent, the COVID-19 samples came from the United States, Italy and Spain.

Only a few counts were recorded for this clone. Original data processing: Estimation of nucleated cell counts relied on the amplification of reference gene primers. This table comes from immunoSEQ multiplex PCR, and its TCRdb copy is limited to in-frame clones, with some not included. V, J and clone size were drawn from that table, and D and trimming were deduced from the DNA. Altogether about 380,000 clones are present, around 90% being singletons, with the ten largest covering about 6.8%. The sequence was obtained from a man aged 18 to 30 with active or convalescent COVID-19. Sequenced material: peripheral blood.

Written as DNA, the CDR3 is TGTGCCAGCAGCGTATCTTCTAGCTCCTACAATGAGCAGTTCTTC. Its translation is CASSVSSSSYNEQFF. This chain connects TRBV9 to TRBJ2-1; D gene unclear. This CDR3 contains 15 residues. Germline lookup yields CDR1 SGDLS and CDR2 YYNGEE. V was pared by 1 base and J by 0 bases, with 8 bases between.